This entry describes one T cell receptor (beta chain). Its matching antigen is unknown. The record originates from a study of T cell responses to AZD1222 COVID-19 vaccine. With V trimmed by 4 bases and J by 6 bases, 12 bases remained unmatched. Germline CDR1 reads SGDLS; CDR2 reads YYNGEE. The CDR3 loop spans 16 amino acids. Profiled with immunoSEQ multiplex PCR; TCRdb holds only in-frame clones, not every one. The repertoire holds about 150,000 clones, with 90% as singletons. Notes on the study in general: The study identified only five to seven AZD1222 recipients as seropositive at baseline.

The sequences come from peripheral blood, collected on day 0 of AZD1222 vaccination. The TCR sequence derives from an adult in good health. The genes are TRBV9 and TRBJ2-2, with TRBD1 matching over 7 bases. CDR3 nucleotide sequence: TGTGCCAGCAGCCCCCAAGGGGGCGGGTGGGCCGGGGAGCTGTTTTTT. Translated, it gives CASSPQGGGWAGELFF.